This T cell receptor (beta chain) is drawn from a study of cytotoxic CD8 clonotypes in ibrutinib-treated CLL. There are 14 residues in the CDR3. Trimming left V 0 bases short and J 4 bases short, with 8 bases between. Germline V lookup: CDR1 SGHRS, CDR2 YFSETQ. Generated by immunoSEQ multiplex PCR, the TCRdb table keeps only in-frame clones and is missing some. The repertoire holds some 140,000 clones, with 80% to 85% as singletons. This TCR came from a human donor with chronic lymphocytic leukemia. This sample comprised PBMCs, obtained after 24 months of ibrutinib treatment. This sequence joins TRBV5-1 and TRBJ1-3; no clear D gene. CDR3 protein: CASSLAGRGNTIYF. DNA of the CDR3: TGCGCCAGCAGCTTGGCTGGGAGGGGAAACACCATATATTTT.